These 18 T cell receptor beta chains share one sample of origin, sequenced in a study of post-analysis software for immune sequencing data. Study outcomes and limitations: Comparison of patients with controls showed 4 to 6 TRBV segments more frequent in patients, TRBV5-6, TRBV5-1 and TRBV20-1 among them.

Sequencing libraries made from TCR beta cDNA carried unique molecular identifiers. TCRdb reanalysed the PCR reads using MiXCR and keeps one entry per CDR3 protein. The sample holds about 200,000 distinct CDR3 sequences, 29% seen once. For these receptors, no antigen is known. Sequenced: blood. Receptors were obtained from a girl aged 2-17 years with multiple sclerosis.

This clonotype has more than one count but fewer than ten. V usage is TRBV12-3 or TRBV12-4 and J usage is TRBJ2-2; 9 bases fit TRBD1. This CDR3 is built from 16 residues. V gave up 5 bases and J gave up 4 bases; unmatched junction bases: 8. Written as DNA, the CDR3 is TGTGCCAGCAGTCCCGTTGGGACAGGGAGCACCGGGGAGCTGTTTTTT. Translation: CASSPVGTGSTGELFF.

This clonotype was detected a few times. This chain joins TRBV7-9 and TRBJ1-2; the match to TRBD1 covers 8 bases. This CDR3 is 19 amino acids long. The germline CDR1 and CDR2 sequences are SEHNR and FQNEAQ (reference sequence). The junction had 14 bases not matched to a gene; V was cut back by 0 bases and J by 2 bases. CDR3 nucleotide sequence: TGTGCCAGCAGCTTAGCGGAGAGCGAACCGGGACAGGTGAACTATGGCTACACCTTC. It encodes CASSLAESEPGQVNYGYTF.

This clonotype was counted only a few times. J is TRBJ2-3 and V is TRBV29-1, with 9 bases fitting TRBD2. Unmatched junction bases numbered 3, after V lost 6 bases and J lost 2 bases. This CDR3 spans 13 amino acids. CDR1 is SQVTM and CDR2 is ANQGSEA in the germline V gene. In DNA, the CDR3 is TGCAGCGTCCGACTAGCGGCCACAGATACGCAGTATTTT. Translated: CSVRLAATDTQYF.

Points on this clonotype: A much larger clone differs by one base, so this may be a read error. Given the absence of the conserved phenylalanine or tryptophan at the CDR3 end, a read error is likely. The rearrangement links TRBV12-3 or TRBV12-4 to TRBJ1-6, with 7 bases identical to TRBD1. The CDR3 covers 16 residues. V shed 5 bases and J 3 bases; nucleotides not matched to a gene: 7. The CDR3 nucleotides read TGTGCCAGCAGTCCCACAGGGGCCGACTATAATTCACCCCTCCACTTG. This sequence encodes CASSPTGADYNSPLHL.

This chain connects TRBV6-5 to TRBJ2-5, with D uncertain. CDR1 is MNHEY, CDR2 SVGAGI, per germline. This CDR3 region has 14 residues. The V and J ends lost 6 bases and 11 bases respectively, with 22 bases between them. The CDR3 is CASRGTAITHEQYF. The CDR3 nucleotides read TGTGCCAGCAGAGGAACCGCGATCACCCATGAGCAGTACTTC.

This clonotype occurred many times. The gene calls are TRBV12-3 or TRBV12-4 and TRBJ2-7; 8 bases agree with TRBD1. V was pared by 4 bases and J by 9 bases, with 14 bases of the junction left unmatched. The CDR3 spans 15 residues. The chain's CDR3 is CASSSTGEGYEPQYF. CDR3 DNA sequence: TGTGCCAGCAGTTCGACAGGGGAAGGGTACGAGCCGCAGTACTTC.

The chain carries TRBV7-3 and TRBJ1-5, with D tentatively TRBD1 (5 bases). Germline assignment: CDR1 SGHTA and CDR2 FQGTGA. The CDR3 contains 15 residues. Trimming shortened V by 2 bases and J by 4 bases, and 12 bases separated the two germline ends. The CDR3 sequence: CASSLSGGANQPQHF. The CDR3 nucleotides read TGTGCCAGCAGCTTATCGGGCGGGGCGAATCAGCCCCAGCATTTT. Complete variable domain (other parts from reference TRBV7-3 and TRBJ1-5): GAGVSQTPSNKVTEKGKYVELRCDPISGHTALYWYRQSLGQGPEFLIYFQGTGAADDSGLPNDRFFAVRPEGSVSTLKIQRTERGDSAVYLCASSLSGGANQPQHFGDGTRLSIL.

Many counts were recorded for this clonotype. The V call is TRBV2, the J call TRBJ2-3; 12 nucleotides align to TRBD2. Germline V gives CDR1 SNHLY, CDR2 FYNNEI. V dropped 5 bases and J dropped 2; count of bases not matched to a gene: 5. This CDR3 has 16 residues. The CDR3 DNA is TGTGCCAGCAGTAACGGACTAGCGGGGTTCACAGATACGCAGTATTTT. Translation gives CASSNGLAGFTDTQYF.

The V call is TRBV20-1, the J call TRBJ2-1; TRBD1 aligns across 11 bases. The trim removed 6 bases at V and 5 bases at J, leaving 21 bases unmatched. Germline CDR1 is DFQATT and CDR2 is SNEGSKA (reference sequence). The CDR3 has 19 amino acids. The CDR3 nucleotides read TGCAGTGCAACCTTCGGGGGACAGGGGGTGAGCGGGGATAACAATGAGCAGTTCTTC. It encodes CSATFGGQGVSGDNNEQFF.

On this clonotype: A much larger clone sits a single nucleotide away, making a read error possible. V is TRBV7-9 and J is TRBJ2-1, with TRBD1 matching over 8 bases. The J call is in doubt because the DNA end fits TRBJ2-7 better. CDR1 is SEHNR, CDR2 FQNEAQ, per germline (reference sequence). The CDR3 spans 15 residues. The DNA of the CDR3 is TGTGCCAGCAGCTCGACAGGGGTGCGTTACAATGAGCAGTACTTC. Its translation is CASSSTGVRYNEQYF.

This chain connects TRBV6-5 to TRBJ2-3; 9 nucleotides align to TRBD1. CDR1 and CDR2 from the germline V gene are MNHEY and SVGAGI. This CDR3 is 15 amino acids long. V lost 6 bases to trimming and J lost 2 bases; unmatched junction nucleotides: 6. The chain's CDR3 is CASRPRQGVTDTQYF. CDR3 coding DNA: TGTGCCAGCAGACCAAGACAGGGGGTCACAGATACGCAGTATTTT.

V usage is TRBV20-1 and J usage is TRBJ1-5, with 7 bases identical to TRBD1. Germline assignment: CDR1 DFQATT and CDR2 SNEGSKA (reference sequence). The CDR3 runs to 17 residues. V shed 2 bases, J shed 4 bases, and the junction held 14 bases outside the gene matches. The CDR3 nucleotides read TGCAGTGCTAGACTCGGTGCAGTCGGGACAGCTAATCAGCCCCAGCATTTT. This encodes CSARLGAVGTANQPQHF.

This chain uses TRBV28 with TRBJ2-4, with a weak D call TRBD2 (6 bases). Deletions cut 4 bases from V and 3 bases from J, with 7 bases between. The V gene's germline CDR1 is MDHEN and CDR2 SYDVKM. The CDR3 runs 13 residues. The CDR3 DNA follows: TGTGCCAGCAGTTCCGGGGGCAAAAACATTCAGTACTTC. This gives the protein CASSSGGKNIQYF.

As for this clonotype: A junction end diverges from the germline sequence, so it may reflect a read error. The CDR3 DNA is TGTGCCAGCAGCTCATCAGGGGGCTACTACAAGCAGTACTTC. This sequence encodes CASSSSGGYYKQYF. The J gene is TRBJ2-7, the V gene TRBV7-9, with 8 bases identical to TRBD1. The CDR3 sequence is 14 residues long. The germline gives CDR1 SEHNR, CDR2 FQNEAQ (reference sequence). Supplemented by reference TRBV7-9 and TRBJ2-7, the full variable domain reads DTGVSQNPRHKITKRGQNVTFRCDPISEHNRLYWYRQTLGQGPEFLTYFQNEAQLEKSRLLSDRFSAERPKGSFSTLEIQRTEQGDSAMYLCASSSSGGYYKQYFGPGTRLTVT.

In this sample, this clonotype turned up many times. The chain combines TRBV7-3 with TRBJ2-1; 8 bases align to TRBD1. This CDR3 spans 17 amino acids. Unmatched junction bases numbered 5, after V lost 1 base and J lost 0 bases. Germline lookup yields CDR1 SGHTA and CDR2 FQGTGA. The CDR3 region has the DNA TGTGCCAGCAGCTTAAGGGGGCAGGGGGCCTCCTACAATGAGCAGTTCTTC. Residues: CASSLRGQGASYNEQFF.

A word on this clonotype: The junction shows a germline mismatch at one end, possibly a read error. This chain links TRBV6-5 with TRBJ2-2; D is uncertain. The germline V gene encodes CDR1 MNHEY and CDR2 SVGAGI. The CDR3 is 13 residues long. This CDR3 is CASSYPPTRELFF. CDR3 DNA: TGTGCCAGCAGTTACCCTCCCACCAGGGAGCTGTTTTTT.

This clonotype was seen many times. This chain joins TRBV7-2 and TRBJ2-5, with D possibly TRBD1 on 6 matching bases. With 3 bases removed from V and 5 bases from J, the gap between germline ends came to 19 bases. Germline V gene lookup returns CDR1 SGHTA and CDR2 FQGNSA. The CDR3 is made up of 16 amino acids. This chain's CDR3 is CASSFRDKLLRETQYF. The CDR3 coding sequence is TGTGCCAGCAGCTTCCGGGACAAACTCTTACGGGAGACCCAGTACTTC.

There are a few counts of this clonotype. The CDR3 loop reads CASSSADRAWEAFF. The CDR3, as DNA: TGTGCCAGCAGTTCCGCAGACAGGGCCTGGGAAGCTTTCTTT. This sequence joins TRBV6-5 and TRBJ1-1; 7 nucleotides align to TRBD1. Per germline, CDR1 MNHEY and CDR2 SVGAGI. This CDR3 region has 14 residues. V lost 4 bases, J lost 8 bases, and 10 bases stayed unmatched.